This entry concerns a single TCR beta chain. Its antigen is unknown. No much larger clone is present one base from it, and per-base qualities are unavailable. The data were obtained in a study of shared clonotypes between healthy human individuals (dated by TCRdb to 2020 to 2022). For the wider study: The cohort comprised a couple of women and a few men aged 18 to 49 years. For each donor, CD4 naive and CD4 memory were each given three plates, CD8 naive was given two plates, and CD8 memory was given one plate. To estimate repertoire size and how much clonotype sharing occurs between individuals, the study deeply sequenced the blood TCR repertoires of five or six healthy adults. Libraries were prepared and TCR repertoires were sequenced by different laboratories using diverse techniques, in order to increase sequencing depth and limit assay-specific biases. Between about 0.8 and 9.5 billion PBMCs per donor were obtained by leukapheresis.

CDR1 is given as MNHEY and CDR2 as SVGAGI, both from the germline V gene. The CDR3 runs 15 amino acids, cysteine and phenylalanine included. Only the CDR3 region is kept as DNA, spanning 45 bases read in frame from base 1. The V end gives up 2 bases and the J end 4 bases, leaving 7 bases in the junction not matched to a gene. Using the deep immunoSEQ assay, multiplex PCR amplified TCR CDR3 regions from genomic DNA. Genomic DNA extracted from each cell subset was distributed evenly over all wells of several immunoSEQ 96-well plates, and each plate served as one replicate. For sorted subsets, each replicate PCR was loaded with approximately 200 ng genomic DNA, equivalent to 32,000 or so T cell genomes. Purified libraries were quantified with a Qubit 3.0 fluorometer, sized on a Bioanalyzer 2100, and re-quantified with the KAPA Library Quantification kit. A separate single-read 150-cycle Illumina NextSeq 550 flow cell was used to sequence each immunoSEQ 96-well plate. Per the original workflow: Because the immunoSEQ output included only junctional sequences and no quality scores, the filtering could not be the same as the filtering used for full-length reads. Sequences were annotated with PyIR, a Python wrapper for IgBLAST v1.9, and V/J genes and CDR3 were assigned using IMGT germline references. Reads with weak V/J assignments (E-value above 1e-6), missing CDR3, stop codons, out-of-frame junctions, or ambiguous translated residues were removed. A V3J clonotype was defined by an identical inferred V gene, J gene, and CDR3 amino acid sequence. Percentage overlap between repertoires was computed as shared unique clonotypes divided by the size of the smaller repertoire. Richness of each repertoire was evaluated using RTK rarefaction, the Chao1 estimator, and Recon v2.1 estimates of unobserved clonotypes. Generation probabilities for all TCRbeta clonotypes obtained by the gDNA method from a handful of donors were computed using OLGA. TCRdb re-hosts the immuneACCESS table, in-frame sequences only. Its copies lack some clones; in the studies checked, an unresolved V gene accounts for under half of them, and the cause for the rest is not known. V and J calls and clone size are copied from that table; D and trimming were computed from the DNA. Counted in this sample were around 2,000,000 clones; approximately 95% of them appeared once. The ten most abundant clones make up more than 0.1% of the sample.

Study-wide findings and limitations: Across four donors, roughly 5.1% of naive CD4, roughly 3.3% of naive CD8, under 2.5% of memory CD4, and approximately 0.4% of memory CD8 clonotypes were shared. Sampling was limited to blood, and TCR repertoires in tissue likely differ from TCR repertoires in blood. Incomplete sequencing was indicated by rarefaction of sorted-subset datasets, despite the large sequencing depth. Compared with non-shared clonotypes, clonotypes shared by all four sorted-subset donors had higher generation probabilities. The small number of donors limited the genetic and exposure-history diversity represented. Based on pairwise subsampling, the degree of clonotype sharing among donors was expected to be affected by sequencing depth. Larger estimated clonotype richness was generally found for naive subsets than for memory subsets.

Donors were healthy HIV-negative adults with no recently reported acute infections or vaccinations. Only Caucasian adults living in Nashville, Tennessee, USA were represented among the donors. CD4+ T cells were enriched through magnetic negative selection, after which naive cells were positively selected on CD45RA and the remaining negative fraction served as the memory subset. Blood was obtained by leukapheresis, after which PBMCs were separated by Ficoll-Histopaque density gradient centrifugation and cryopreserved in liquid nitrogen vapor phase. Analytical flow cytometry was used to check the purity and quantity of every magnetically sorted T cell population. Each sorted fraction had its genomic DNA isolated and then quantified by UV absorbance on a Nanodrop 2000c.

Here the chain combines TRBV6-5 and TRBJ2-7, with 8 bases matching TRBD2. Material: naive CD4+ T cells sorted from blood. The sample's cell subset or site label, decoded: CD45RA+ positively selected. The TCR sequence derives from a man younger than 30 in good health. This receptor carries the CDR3 CASSYAGQRGYEQYF. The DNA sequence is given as TGTGCCAGCAGTTACGCCGGACAGCGGGGGTACGAGCAGTACTTC.